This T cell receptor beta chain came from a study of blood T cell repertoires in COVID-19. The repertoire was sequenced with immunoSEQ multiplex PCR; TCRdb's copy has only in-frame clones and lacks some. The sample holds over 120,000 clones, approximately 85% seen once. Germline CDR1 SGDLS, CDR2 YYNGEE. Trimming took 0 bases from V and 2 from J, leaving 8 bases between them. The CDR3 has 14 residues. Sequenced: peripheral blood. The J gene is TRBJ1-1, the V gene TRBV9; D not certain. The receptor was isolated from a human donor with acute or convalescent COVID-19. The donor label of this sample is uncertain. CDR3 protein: CASSVGSGNTEAFF. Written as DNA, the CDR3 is TGTGCCAGCAGCGTAGGATCGGGTAACACTGAAGCTTTCTTT.